This TCR beta chain was captured in a study of regulatory T cells in long-lasting Graves disease. The V and J ends lost 4 bases and 5 bases, in that order; junction bases with no gene match: 13. The CDR3 is 17 residues long. CDR1 and CDR2 (germline): LGHNA, YNFKEQ. General observations from the study: Small sample size may have lowered accuracy. Persistent disease was characterized by preferential usage of TRBV28, TRBJ1-2 and TRBJ2-5.

Time point given: newly diagnosed GD, antithyroid drugs for less than 3 months. Isolated PBMC RNA provided the starting material for the TCR library. Arm-PCR with iRepertoire HTBI primers amplified the CDR3 regions for these TCR beta libraries. TCRdb re-analysed the multiplex PCR reads in MiXCR, keeping a single row per CDR3 protein. This table holds 400,000 to 450,000 distinct CDR3 sequences, 14% to 15% found once. The sample holds a few counts of this clonotype. Its antigen remains unknown. The same sample was also studied in work on T cells in Graves' hyperthyroidism and ophthalmopathy. That work contributes: Most thyroid clonotypes that were expanded above 0.001 also turned up in blood.

Here the sequenced sample was peripheral blood mononuclear cells (PBMCs), taken at new diagnosis, from a patient treated with antithyroid drugs. The TCR sequence derives from a woman under 40 with Graves disease. The chain is built from TRBV4-2 and TRBJ2-7; 11 positions agree with TRBD2. CDR3 in amino acids: CASSPRLAGPGGHEQYF. CDR3 nucleotides: TGTGCCAGCAGCCCTCGACTAGCGGGGCCCGGGGGTCACGAGCAGTACTTC.